This T cell receptor beta chain emerged from a study of beta chain features in type 1 diabetes. Study-level results: All four CD4+ subsets from Type 1 diabetes patients carried moderately but significantly shorter TCRB CDR3s. The analysis here could not establish whether HLA type shapes TCRB rearrangement. Short templates might get an advantage during PCR, and this would be equal in patients and controls.

The authors reverse transcribed all of the isolated RNA, so sequencing captured expressed TCRB transcripts. Profiled with immunoSEQ multiplex PCR; TCRdb holds only in-frame clones, not every one. The sample yields about 280,000 clones, 15% seen once. This clone has a handful of counts. Its antigen is unidentified. The material sequenced was naive CD4+ T cells from blood. The TCR originated in a man younger than 35 with type 1 diabetes.

The chain's CDR3 is CASSLGLQRQEQETQYF. The CDR3 nucleotides read TGTGCCAGCAGCTTAGGCCTCCAGCGACAGGAACAAGAGACCCAGTACTTC. The chain links TRBV7-9 to TRBJ2-5; possibly TRBD1 for D (6 bases). The CDR3 runs 17 residues. The V gene's germline CDR1 is SEHNR and CDR2 FQNEAQ (reference sequence). Trimming pared 1 base from V and 2 bases from J, leaving 17 bases between.